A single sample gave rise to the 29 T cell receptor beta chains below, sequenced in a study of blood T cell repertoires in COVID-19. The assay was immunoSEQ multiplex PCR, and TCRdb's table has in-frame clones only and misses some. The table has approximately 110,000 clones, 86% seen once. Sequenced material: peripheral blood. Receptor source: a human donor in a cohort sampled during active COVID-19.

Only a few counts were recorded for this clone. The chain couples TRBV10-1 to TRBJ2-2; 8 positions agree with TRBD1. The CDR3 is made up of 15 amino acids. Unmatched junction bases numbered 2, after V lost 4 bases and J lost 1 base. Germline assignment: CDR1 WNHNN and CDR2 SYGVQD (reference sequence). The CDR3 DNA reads TGCGCCAGCAGTGCCGGGACAGGGAACACCGGGGAGCTGTTTTTT. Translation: CASSAGTGNTGELFF.

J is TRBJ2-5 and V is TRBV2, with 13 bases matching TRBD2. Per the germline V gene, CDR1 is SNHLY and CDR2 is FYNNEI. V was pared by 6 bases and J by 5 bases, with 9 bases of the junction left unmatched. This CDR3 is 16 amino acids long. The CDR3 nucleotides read TGTGCCAGCAGCCCCAGGACTAGCGGGAGACGGGAGACCCAGTACTTC. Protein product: CASSPRTSGRRETQYF.

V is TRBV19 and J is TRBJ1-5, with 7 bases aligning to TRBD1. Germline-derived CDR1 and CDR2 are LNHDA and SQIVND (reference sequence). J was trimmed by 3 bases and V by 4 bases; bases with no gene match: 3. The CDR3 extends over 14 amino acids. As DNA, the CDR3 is TGTGCCAGTAGTAAGGACAGGTTCAATCAGCCCCAGCATTTT. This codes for CASSKDRFNQPQHF.

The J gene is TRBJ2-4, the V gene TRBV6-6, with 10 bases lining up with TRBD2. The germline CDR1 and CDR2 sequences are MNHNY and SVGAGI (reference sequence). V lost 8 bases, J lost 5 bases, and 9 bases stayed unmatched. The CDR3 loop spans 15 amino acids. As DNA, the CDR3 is TGTGCCAGCGGGAAGAGCGGGAGGGAGGAAAACATTCAGTACTTC. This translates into CASGKSGREENIQYF.

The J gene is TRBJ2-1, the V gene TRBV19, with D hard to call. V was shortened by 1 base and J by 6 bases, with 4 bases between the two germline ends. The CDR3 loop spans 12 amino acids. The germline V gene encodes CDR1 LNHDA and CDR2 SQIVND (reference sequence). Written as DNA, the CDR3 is TGTGCCAGTAGTATAGTGAGCAATGAGCAGTTCTTC. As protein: CASSIVSNEQFF.

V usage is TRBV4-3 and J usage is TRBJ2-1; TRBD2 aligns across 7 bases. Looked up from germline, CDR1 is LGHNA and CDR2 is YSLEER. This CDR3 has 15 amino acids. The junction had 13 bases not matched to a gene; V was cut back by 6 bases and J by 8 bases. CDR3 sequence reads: CASSPDSREFDEQFF. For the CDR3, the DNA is TGCGCCAGCAGTCCGGACTCGCGGGAGTTCGATGAGCAGTTCTTC.

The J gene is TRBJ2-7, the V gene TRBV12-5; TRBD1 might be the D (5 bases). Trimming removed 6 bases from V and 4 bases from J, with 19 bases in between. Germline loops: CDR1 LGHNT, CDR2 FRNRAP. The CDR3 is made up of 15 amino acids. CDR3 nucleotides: TGTGCTAGTGGCAGGGATGAGTTCCCCAGATACGAGCAGTACTTC. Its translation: CASGRDEFPRYEQYF.

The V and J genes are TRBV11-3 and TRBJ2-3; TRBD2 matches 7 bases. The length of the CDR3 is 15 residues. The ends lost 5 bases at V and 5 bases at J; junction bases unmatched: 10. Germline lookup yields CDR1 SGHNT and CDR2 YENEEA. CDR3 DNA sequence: TGTGCCAGCAGCCCGGTTGGGAGGGATGGAGATACGCAGTATTTT. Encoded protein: CASSPVGRDGDTQYF.

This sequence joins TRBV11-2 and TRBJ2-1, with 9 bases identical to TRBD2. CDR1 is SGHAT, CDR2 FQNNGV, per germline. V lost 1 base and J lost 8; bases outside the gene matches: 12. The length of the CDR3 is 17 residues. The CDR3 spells CASSLGLSGLAFDEQFF. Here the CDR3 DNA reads TGTGCCAGCAGCTTAGGCCTATCGGGACTAGCATTCGATGAGCAGTTCTTC.

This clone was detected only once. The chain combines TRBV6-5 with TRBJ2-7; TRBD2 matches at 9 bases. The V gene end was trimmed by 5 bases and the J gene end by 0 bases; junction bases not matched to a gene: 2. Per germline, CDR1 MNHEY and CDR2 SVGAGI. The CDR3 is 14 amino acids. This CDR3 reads CASSPTSGSYEQYF. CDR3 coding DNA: TGTGCCAGCAGTCCGACTAGCGGCTCCTACGAGCAGTACTTC.

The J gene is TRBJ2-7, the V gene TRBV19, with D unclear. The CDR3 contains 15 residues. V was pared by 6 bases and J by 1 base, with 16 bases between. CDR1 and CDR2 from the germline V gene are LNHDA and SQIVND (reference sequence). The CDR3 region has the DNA TGTGCCAGTAGCTCCACCAAAGAGAATTCCTACGAGCAGTACTTC. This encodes CASSSTKENSYEQYF.

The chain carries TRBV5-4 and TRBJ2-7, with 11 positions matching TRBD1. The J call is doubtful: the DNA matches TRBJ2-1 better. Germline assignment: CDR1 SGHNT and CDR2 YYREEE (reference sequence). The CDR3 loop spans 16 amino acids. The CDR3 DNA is TGTGCCAGCAGCTTCGGGACAGGGGGCTCCTACAATGAGCAGTTCTTC. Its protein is CASSFGTGGSYNEQFF.

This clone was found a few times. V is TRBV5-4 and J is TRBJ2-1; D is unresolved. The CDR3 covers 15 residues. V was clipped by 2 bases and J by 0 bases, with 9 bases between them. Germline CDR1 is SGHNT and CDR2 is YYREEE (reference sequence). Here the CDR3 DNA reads TGTGCCAGCAGCTTCAGTGCTGGCTCCTACAATGAGCAGTTCTTC. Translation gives CASSFSAGSYNEQFF.

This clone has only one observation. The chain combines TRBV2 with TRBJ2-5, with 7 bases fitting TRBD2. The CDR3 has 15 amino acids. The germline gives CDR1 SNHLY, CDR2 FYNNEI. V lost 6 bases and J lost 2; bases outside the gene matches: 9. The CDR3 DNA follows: TGTGCCAGCAGCGGTCTAGCGGAGCAACAAGAGACCCAGTACTTC. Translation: CASSGLAEQQETQYF.

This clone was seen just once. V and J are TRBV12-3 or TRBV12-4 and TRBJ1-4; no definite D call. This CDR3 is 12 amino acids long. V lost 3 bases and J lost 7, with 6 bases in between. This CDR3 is CASSFAGEKLFF. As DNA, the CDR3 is TGTGCCAGCAGTTTCGCCGGTGAAAAACTGTTTTTT.

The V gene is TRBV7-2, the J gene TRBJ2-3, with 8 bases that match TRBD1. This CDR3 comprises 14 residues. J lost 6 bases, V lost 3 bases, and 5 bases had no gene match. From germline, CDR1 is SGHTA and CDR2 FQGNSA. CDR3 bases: TGTGCCAGCAGCTTGGGCAGGGGGCACGATACGCAGTATTTT. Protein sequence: CASSLGRGHDTQYF.

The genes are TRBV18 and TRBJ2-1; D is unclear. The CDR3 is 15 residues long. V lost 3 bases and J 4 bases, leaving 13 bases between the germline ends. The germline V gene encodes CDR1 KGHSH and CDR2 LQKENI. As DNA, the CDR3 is TGTGCCAGCTCACCTGAGACCCTCAGGTACAATGAGCAGTTCTTC. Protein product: CASSPETLRYNEQFF.

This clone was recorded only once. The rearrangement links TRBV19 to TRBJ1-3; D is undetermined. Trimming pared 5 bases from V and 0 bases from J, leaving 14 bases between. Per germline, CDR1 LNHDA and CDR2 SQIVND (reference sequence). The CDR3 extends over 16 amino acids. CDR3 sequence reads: CASSWEPSYSGNTIYF. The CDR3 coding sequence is TGTGCCAGTAGTTGGGAGCCCTCTTACTCTGGAAACACCATATATTTT.

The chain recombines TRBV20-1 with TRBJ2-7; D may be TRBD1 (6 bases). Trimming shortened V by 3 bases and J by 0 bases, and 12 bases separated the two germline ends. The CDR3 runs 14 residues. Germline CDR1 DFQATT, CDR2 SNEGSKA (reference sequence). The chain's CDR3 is CSASFPGHSYEQYF. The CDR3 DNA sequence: TGCAGTGCTAGTTTTCCGGGACACTCCTACGAGCAGTACTTC.

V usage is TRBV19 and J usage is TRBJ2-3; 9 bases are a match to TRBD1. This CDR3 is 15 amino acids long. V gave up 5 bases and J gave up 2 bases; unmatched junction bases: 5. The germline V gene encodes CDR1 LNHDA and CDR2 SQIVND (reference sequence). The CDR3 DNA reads TGTGCCAGTAGTTTACAGGGGGCGACCACAGATACGCAGTATTTT. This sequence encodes CASSLQGATTDTQYF.

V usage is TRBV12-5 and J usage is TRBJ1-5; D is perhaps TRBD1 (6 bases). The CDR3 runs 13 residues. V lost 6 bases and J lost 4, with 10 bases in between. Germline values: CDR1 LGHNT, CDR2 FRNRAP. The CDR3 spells CASGTQGNQPQHF. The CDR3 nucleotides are TGTGCTAGTGGGACTCAGGGGAATCAGCCCCAGCATTTT.

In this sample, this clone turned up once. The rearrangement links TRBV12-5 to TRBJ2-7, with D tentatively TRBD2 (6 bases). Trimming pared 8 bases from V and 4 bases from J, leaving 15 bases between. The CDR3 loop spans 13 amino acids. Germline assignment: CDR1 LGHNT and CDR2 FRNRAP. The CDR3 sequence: CASIPGEGYEQYF. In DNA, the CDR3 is TGTGCTAGTATACCGGGAGAAGGATACGAGCAGTACTTC.

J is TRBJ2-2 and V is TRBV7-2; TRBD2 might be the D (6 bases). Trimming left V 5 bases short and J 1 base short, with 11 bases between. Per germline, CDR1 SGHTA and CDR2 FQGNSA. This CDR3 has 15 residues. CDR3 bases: TGTGCCAGCAGCCCACGACTAGTGAACACCGGGGAGCTGTTTTTT. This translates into CASSPRLVNTGELFF. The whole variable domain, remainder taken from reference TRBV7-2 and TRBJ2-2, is GAGVSQSPSNKVTEKGKDVELRCDPISGHTALYWYRQSLGQGLEFLIYFQGNSAPDKSGLPSDRFSAERTGGSVSTLTIQRTQQEDSAVYLCASSPRLVNTGELFFGEGSRLTVL.

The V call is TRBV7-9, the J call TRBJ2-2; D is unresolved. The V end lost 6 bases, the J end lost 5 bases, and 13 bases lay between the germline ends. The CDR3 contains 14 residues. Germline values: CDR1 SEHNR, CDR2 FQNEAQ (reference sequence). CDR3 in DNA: TGTGCCAGCAGACCCGGCTCGGGTACCGGGGAGCTGTTTTTT. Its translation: CASRPGSGTGELFF.

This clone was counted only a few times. For the CDR3, the DNA is TGTGCCTGGGGGACAGGTAGCTCCTATAATTCACCCCTCCACTTT. It encodes CAWGTGSSYNSPLHF. This rearrangement joins TRBV30 to TRBJ1-6, with 8 bases aligning to TRBD1. Germline V gene lookup returns CDR1 GTSNPN and CDR2 SVGIG (reference sequence). After removal of 5 bases from V and 0 bases from J, the junction contained 3 bases not matched to a gene. This CDR3 comprises 15 residues.

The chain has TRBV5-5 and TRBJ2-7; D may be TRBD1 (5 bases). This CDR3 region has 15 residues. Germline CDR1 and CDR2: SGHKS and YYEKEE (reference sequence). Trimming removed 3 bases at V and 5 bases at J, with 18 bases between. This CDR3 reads CASSSKTASWDEQYF. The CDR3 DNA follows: TGTGCCAGCAGCTCTAAGACAGCGAGTTGGGACGAGCAGTACTTC. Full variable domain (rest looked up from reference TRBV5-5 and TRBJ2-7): DAGVTQSPTHLIKTRGQQVTLRCSPISGHKSVSWYQQVLGQGPQFIFQYYEKEERGRGNFPDRFSARQFPNYSSELNVNALLLGDSALYLCASSSKTASWDEQYFGPGTRLTVT.

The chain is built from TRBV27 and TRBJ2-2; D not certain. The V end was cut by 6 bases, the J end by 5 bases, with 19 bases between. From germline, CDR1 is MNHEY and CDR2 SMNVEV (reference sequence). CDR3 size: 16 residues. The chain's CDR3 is CASSPQRASGTGELFF. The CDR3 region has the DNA TGTGCCAGCAGCCCACAAAGAGCGAGTGGGACCGGGGAGCTGTTTTTT.

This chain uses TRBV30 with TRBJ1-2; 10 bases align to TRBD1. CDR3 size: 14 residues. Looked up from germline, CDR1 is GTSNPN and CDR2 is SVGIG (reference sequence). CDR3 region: CARDRGSGSDGYTF. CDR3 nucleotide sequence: TGTGCACGGGACAGGGGCTCTGGTTCTGATGGCTACACCTTC.

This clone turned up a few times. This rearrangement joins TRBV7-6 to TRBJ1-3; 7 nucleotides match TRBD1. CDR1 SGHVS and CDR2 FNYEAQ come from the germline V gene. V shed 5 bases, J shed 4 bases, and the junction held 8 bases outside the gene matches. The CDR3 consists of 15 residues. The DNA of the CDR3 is TGTGCCAGCAGCACACAAACAGGGGCCGGAAACACCATATATTTT. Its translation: CASSTQTGAGNTIYF. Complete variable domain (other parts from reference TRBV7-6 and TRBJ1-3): GAGVSQSPRYKVTKRGQDVALRCDPISGHVSLYWYRQALGQGPEFLTYFNYEAQQDKSGLPNDRFSAERPEGSISTLTIQRTEQRDSAMYRCASSTQTGAGNTIYFGEGSWLTVV.